This T cell receptor beta chain was documented in a study of blood T cell repertoires in COVID-19. Overall study: Sample material is recorded as cDNA or gDNA derived from T cells, B-cell-depleted T cells, or PBMCs.

Here immunoSEQ multiplex PCR was the method, and the copy in TCRdb shows in-frame clones only, minus some. This sample has more than 300,000 clones, with 88% found just once. Across 24 US areas, participants ranged in age from about 18 to 100 years. CDR3 size: 14 residues. Trimming cost V 2 bases and J 4 bases, with 9 bases left between them. In germline, CDR1 is SGHDT, CDR2 YYEEEE. This sequence joins TRBV5-6 and TRBJ1-4; D perhaps matches TRBD1 (5 bases). This TCR came from a woman aged 18 to 35 who had recovered from COVID-19. Sequences were obtained from PBMCs or T cells enriched from blood (not recorded which). DNA of the CDR3: TGTGCCAGCAGCTTCCGGGGGATTAATGAAAAACTGTTTTTT. Protein sequence: CASSFRGINEKLFF.